This T cell receptor (beta chain) was sequenced in a study of blood T cell repertoires in COVID-19. Across the whole study: There were acute and convalescent COVID-19 samples, and they came from the United States, Italy and Spain. T cells, B-cell-depleted T cells, or PBMCs supplied cDNA or gDNA.

Seattle patients were enrolled while actively infected and followed longitudinally. The V gene's germline CDR1 is MNHEY and CDR2 SVGEGT. This CDR3 comprises 16 residues. With 2 bases clipped from V and 2 bases from J, the junction kept 6 bases outside the gene matches. In the source study's methods: Nucleated cell number was recorded as an estimate derived from reference gene primer amplification. The repertoire was sequenced with immunoSEQ multiplex PCR; TCRdb's copy has only in-frame clones and lacks some. Clonal size and the V and J genes are those of that table, whereas D and trimming came from the DNA. The sample carries approximately 110,000 clones, 85% to 90% recorded once.

This TCR derives from an elderly woman with COVID-19, enrolled during active disease. The sequencing sample was made of peripheral blood. V gene TRBV6-2 or TRBV6-3 combines with J gene TRBJ2-7, with TRBD2 matching over 10 bases. This CDR3 reads CASSYPGLANTYEQYF. Here the CDR3 DNA reads TGTGCCAGCAGTTACCCGGGACTAGCGAATACCTACGAGCAGTACTTC.